This TCR beta chain was found in a study of blood T cell repertoires in COVID-19. The germline V and J ends were trimmed by 2 bases and 0 bases, with 10 bases remaining between them. Germline V CDR1 and CDR2: MNHEY, SMNVEV (reference sequence). This CDR3 spans 16 amino acids. In the authors' workflow: Amplified reference gene primers provided the basis for estimating nucleated cell counts. Method: immunoSEQ multiplex PCR; TCRdb's copy keeps in-frame clones and lacks some. V and J calls and clone size are as listed in that table; D and trimming were resolved from the DNA. The data contain more than 200,000 clones, approximately 84% of them singletons.

The chain employs TRBV27 and TRBJ2-2; no clear D gene. This sequence was found in a man aged 40-49 years who had recovered from COVID-19. What was sequenced was PBMCs or T cells enriched from blood (not recorded which). The CDR3 DNA reads as TGTGCCAGCAGTTTACGGGTTACCTCGAACACCGGGGAGCTGTTTTTT. Its translation is CASSLRVTSNTGELFF.